Listed below are T cell receptor beta chains from one sample, sequenced in a study of cytomegalovirus exposure and HLA in healthy donors. Measured with immunoSEQ multiplex PCR; TCRdb has only the in-frame clones, and not every one. The sample has under 130,000 clones, 79% seen once. The sequenced material came from PBMCs. All receptors come from a woman aged 40 to 50 in good health and CMV-seronegative. The CDR3 runs from the conserved cysteine through the conserved F or W. Each record gives: J gene, V gene, CDR3 protein.

j_gene: TRBJ2-2
v_gene: TRBV7-8
CDR3aa: CASSVPQVGPNTGELFF

j_gene: TRBJ2-4
v_gene: TRBV7-2
CDR3aa: CASSWASGSSKNIQYF

j_gene: TRBJ2-3
v_gene: TRBV7-9
CDR3aa: CASSRWREWIDTQYF

j_gene: TRBJ2-1
v_gene: TRBV12-5
CDR3aa: CASGSGQGNNEQFF

j_gene: TRBJ2-1
v_gene: TRBV7-2
CDR3aa: CASSPRSGTSGNYEQFF

j_gene: TRBJ2-3
v_gene: TRBV7-8
CDR3aa: CASSLPVSSPGTDTQYF

j_gene: TRBJ1-2
v_gene: TRBV9
CDR3aa: CASRAGIYGYTF

j_gene: TRBJ1-3
v_gene: TRBV9
CDR3aa: CASSVVGQANTIYF

j_gene: TRBJ2-7
v_gene: TRBV7-9
CDR3aa: CASSLRGTGGYEQYF

j_gene: TRBJ2-7
v_gene: TRBV7-2
CDR3aa: CASSAAGSLPYEQYF

j_gene: TRBJ1-3
v_gene: TRBV4-3
CDR3aa: CASSRNPSSGNTIYF

j_gene: TRBJ2-2
v_gene: TRBV27
CDR3aa: CASSYWGDGELFF

j_gene: TRBJ2-3
v_gene: TRBV4-1
CDR3aa: CASSQRRGYSTDTQYF

j_gene: TRBJ2-1
v_gene: TRBV4-3
CDR3aa: CASSRNRGGSPDNEQFF

j_gene: TRBJ1-2
v_gene: TRBV28
CDR3aa: CASRPSGLSRDRQTF

j_gene: TRBJ1-1
v_gene: TRBV18
CDR3aa: CASSPQAGTMNTEAFF

j_gene: TRBJ2-5
v_gene: TRBV7-2
CDR3aa: CASSPPSGRAWGTQYF

j_gene: TRBJ2-7
v_gene: TRBV6-5
CDR3aa: CASSSRAGGTSYEQYF

j_gene: TRBJ1-1
v_gene: TRBV19
CDR3aa: CASSPNDRGSEAFF

j_gene: TRBJ2-2
v_gene: TRBV9
CDR3aa: CASSLPQGGGGSNTGELFF

j_gene: TRBJ2-3
v_gene: TRBV28
CDR3aa: CASSGSSGSQTDTQYF

j_gene: TRBJ2-7
v_gene: TRBV5-6
CDR3aa: CASSSDGGSYEQYF

j_gene: TRBJ1-1
v_gene: TRBV19
CDR3aa: CASSSGSHTEAFF

j_gene: TRBJ1-5
v_gene: TRBV7-9
CDR3aa: CASSADNQPQHF

j_gene: TRBJ2-2
v_gene: TRBV5-1
CDR3aa: CASSVQGARDTGELFF

j_gene: TRBJ1-1
v_gene: TRBV18
CDR3aa: CASSRGRNTEAFF

j_gene: TRBJ1-4
v_gene: TRBV7-2
CDR3aa: CASSLTGEAEKLFF

j_gene: TRBJ2-2
v_gene: TRBV15
CDR3aa: CATSRSGLQGLDTGELFF

j_gene: TRBJ2-2
v_gene: TRBV7-9
CDR3aa: CASSSLLGGLRTGELFF

j_gene: TRBJ1-5
v_gene: TRBV7-8
CDR3aa: CASSSAGGSGQPQHF

j_gene: TRBJ2-1
v_gene: TRBV19
CDR3aa: CASSSDRDSDNEQFF

j_gene: TRBJ2-5
v_gene: TRBV18
CDR3aa: CASSPSREVETQYF

j_gene: TRBJ2-3
v_gene: TRBV29-1
CDR3aa: CSVAGTSGKQMQYF

j_gene: TRBJ2-3
v_gene: TRBV7-2
CDR3aa: CASSRLAGGGTDTQYF

j_gene: TRBJ2-5
v_gene: TRBV2
CDR3aa: CAGSNSGLAGAQETQYF

j_gene: TRBJ1-2
v_gene: TRBV18
CDR3aa: CASSPPGGTNYGYTF

j_gene: TRBJ2-3
v_gene: TRBV4-3
CDR3aa: CASQGGGTDTQYF

j_gene: TRBJ2-7
v_gene: TRBV30
CDR3aa: CAWSGGTGGTYEQYF

j_gene: TRBJ1-5
v_gene: TRBV7-2
CDR3aa: CASSLRGGYQPQHF

j_gene: TRBJ1-2
v_gene: TRBV19
CDR3aa: CASTPDREDYGYTF

j_gene: TRBJ2-7
v_gene: TRBV20-1
CDR3aa: CSFGQDEQYF

j_gene: TRBJ2-7
v_gene: TRBV15
CDR3aa: CATSRGYGNEQYF

j_gene: TRBJ2-7
v_gene: TRBV5-1
CDR3aa: CASSLDRGPYEQYF

j_gene: TRBJ1-2
v_gene: TRBV7-9
CDR3aa: CASSSQGIYGYTF

j_gene: TRBJ1-1
v_gene: TRBV2
CDR3aa: CASSNRGEVTEAFF

j_gene: TRBJ2-1
v_gene: TRBV7-2
CDR3aa: CASSAEPNEQFF

j_gene: TRBJ1-1
v_gene: TRBV7-2
CDR3aa: CASSLFKNTEAFF

j_gene: TRBJ1-1
v_gene: TRBV5-8
CDR3aa: CASSLDRANTEAFF

j_gene: TRBJ2-3
v_gene: TRBV2
CDR3aa: CASTSASGGTDTQYF

j_gene: TRBJ2-7
v_gene: TRBV6-1
CDR3aa: CASRLPSGTGYEQYF

j_gene: TRBJ1-5
v_gene: TRBV6-4
CDR3aa: CASSTTWDQPQHF

j_gene: TRBJ2-5
v_gene: TRBV5-1
CDR3aa: CASSGRTGQETQYF

j_gene: TRBJ1-2
v_gene: TRBV6-5
CDR3aa: CASSPPQGAWYGYTF

j_gene: TRBJ2-1
v_gene: TRBV7-9
CDR3aa: CASSSVGTSGRNEQFF